The 27 T cell receptor beta chains listed next were all sequenced from one sample in a study of T cell clonotyping in hematopoietic cell transplantation. Sequencing used immunoSEQ multiplex PCR; TCRdb keeps in-frame clones, though not all of them. This sample yields approximately 42,000 clones, of which less than 85% are seen a single time; 2.5% to 3% belongs to the top ten. Time point noted: recipient sample about 28 days before transplant, after cytoreduction. This specimen consisted of peripheral blood mononuclear cells, obtained before stem cell transplant. The receptor set was obtained from a man in his 60s with acute myeloid leukemia. Some clones in this sample may be carry-over from other donors' samples.

V is TRBV2 and J is TRBJ1-5, with TRBD1 matching over 8 bases. The CDR3 spans 14 residues. Germline assignment: CDR1 SNHLY and CDR2 FYNNEI. With 6 bases clipped from V and 6 bases from J, the junction kept 7 bases outside the gene matches. The DNA for the CDR3 is TGTGCCAGCAGCCGGGGACAGGTGGCTCAGCCCCAGCATTTT. Protein product: CASSRGQVAQPQHF.

This clone turned up a few times. The chain links TRBV5-4 to TRBJ1-1, with D hard to call. V shed 4 bases and J shed 1 base, with 5 bases lying between them. CDR1 is SGHNT and CDR2 is YYREEE in the germline V gene (reference sequence). The CDR3 is made up of 12 amino acids. The CDR3, as DNA: TGTGCCAGCAGCAACCGGAACACTGAAGCTTTCTTT. Its protein is CASSNRNTEAFF.

This sequence joins TRBV30 and TRBJ1-2; 10 nucleotides line up with TRBD1. The CDR3 totals 12 residues. Trimming removed 3 bases from V and 7 bases from J; junction bases left unmatched: 2. CDR1 and CDR2 (germline): GTSNPN, SVGIG (reference sequence). CDR3 nucleotides: TGTGCCTGGAGCCGGACAGGGGGTGGCTACACCTTC. This translates into CAWSRTGGGYTF.

The chain joins TRBV2 to TRBJ2-5; D is unresolved. Germline V gene lookup returns CDR1 SNHLY and CDR2 FYNNEI. The CDR3 is made up of 12 amino acids. V dropped 5 bases and J dropped 5 bases, with 9 bases sitting between them. This CDR3 reads CASSPRLETQYF. CDR3 nucleotides: TGTGCCAGCAGTCCTAGACTCGAGACCCAGTACTTC.

The V and J genes are TRBV2 and TRBJ2-7, with D hard to call. CDR1 SNHLY and CDR2 FYNNEI come from the germline V gene. The CDR3 extends over 14 amino acids. V was clipped by 6 bases and J by 5 bases, with 17 bases between them. The CDR3 spells CASSERLTIDEQYF. The CDR3 DNA follows: TGTGCCAGCAGCGAGAGGCTAACAATCGACGAGCAGTACTTC.

The rearrangement links TRBV7-2 to TRBJ2-5, with 7 bases lining up with TRBD2. The V gene's germline CDR1 is SGHTA and CDR2 FQGNSA. This CDR3 is 14 amino acids long. V trimming: 7 bases; J trimming: 5 bases; junction bases outside the gene matches: 10. The CDR3: CASILGGDGETQYF. The CDR3 region has the DNA TGTGCCAGCATCTTGGGAGGGGATGGGGAGACCCAGTACTTC.

This chain joins TRBV6-1 and TRBJ2-1, with TRBD2 as a possible D gene (6 bases). Per the germline V gene, CDR1 is MNHNS and CDR2 is SASEGT. This CDR3 contains 14 residues. V lost 5 bases, J lost 3 bases, and 11 bases lay in between. The CDR3 coding sequence is TGTGCCAGCAGTTCAGCGGGTTACTACAATGAGCAGTTCTTC. This translates into CASSSAGYYNEQFF.

This chain joins TRBV9 and TRBJ1-2; no reliable D call. Germline V gene data show CDR1 as SGDLS and CDR2 as YYNGEE. This CDR3 region has 14 residues. V lost 0 bases and J lost 6, with 12 bases in between. The CDR3 is CASSVASGSNGYTF. DNA for the CDR3: TGTGCCAGCAGCGTAGCTTCTGGGAGCAATGGCTACACCTTC.

This chain connects TRBV30 to TRBJ2-3, with 11 bases matching TRBD2. V was pared by 1 base and J by 2 bases, with 2 bases of the junction left unmatched. Per germline, CDR1 GTSNPN and CDR2 SVGIG (reference sequence). CDR3 length equals 15 residues. CDR3 sequence: CAWSGGLAATDTQYF. In DNA form, the CDR3 reads TGTGCCTGGAGTGGGGGACTAGCGGCCACAGATACGCAGTATTTT. Together with reference TRBV30 and TRBJ2-3, the CDR3 gives the full variable domain: SQTIHQWPATLVQPVGSPLSLECTVEGTSNPNLYWYRQAAGRGLQLLFYSVGIGQISSEVPQNLSASRPQDRQFILSSKKLLLSDSGFYLCAWSGGLAATDTQYFGPGTRLTVL.

The genes are TRBV4-3 and TRBJ1-4, with TRBD1 as a possible D gene (5 bases). This CDR3 has 15 residues. Germline V gene sequence: CDR1 LGHNA, CDR2 YSLEER. V shed 4 bases and J shed 5 bases, with 14 bases lying between them. As DNA, the CDR3 is TGCGCCAGCAGCCTCCGACAGTCGGGGAATGAAAAACTGTTTTTT. Translated, it gives CASSLRQSGNEKLFF.

The chain carries TRBV11-3 and TRBJ1-5, with D maybe TRBD1 (6 bases). The V gene lost 3 bases and the J gene lost 5 bases, with 11 bases spanning the gap. This CDR3 has 14 amino acids. In germline, CDR1 is SGHNT, CDR2 YENEEA. The CDR3 DNA sequence: TGTGCCAGCAGCTTGGGGGGCCGGGATCAGCCCCAGCATTTT. Its protein product is CASSLGGRDQPQHF.

The chain uses TRBV9 and TRBJ1-6, with a weak D call TRBD1 (6 bases). Trimming stripped 0 bases from V and 8 bases from J, with 9 bases between. From germline, CDR1 is SGDLS and CDR2 YYNGEE. The CDR3 covers 14 residues. CDR3: CASSVAAGDSPLHF. The CDR3 DNA sequence: TGTGCCAGCAGCGTAGCGGCAGGGGATTCACCCCTCCACTTT.

CDR3 in amino acids: CASSETGTTGELFF. CDR3 coding DNA: TGTGCCAGCAGCGAGACAGGGACCACCGGGGAGCTGTTTTTT. J is TRBJ2-2 and V is TRBV9; 7 bases are shared with TRBD1. The CDR3 runs 14 residues. Trimming removed 3 bases from V and 4 bases from J; junction bases left unmatched: 3. CDR1 is SGDLS and CDR2 is YYNGEE in the germline V gene.

The chain uses TRBV19 and TRBJ1-5; D is perhaps TRBD1 (5 bases). The CDR3 consists of 18 residues. Trimming took off 7 bases at V and 2 bases at J, with 24 bases between the two ends. Germline assignment: CDR1 LNHDA and CDR2 SQIVND (reference sequence). In DNA, the CDR3 is TGTGCCAGTAATTCTCCCGGAGGGGCCTTACTCGGCAATCAGCCCCAGCATTTT. Translated: CASNSPGGALLGNQPQHF.

The V call is TRBV2, the J call TRBJ1-1; weak D call: TRBD1 (5 bases). The V end lost 7 bases, the J end lost 1 base, and 10 bases lay between the germline ends. This CDR3 comprises 13 residues. Germline lookup yields CDR1 SNHLY and CDR2 FYNNEI. The DNA for the CDR3 is TGTGCCAGCACGGCAGGGAGGAACACTGAAGCTTTCTTT. Its translation: CASTAGRNTEAFF.

The chain employs TRBV9 and TRBJ2-3; D ambiguous. Germline-derived CDR1 and CDR2 are SGDLS and YYNGEE. CDR3 length equals 15 residues. Trimming removed 4 bases at V and 0 bases at J, with 12 bases between. The CDR3 region has the DNA TGTGCCAGCAGCCCCCCGGACCCTAGCACAGATACGCAGTATTTT. Its translation is CASSPPDPSTDTQYF.

This chain uses TRBV14 with TRBJ1-2, with D uncertain. In germline, CDR1 is SGHDN, CDR2 FVKESK. Trimming stripped 1 base from V and 5 bases from J, with 5 bases between. CDR3 length: 12 residues. The CDR3, as DNA: TGTGCCAGCAGCCAAGTAGGGTATGGCTACACCTTC. It is translated as CASSQVGYGYTF.

This clone was observed a few times. The genes are TRBV16 and TRBJ2-7; the D gene is possibly TRBD1 (5 bases). Germline CDR1 is KGHSY and CDR2 is FQNENV. The CDR3 extends over 15 amino acids. V was shortened by 0 bases and J by 3 bases, with 12 bases between the two germline ends. Here the CDR3 reads CASSQSFQGIYEQYF. CDR3 in DNA: TGTGCCAGCAGCCAATCGTTCCAGGGAATCTACGAGCAGTACTTC.

CDR3 sequence (DNA): TGCGCCAGCAGCCGGCCAGGGGGGACGGAGACCCAGTACTTC. Translation gives CASSRPGGTETQYF. The chain is built from TRBV4-1 and TRBJ2-5, with a tentative D call TRBD1 (7 bases). The CDR3 is made up of 14 amino acids. V was cut by 4 bases and J by 5 bases, with 14 bases left in between. Germline CDR1 reads MGHRA; CDR2 reads YSYEKL.

To note about this clone: One end of the junction varies from germline; a read error may be responsible. V gene TRBV14 combines with J gene TRBJ2-2; D is tentatively TRBD1 or TRBD2 (5 bases each). The CDR3 extends over 17 amino acids. Germline V gene lookup returns CDR1 SGHDN and CDR2 FVKESK. CDR3 coding DNA: TGTGCCAGCAGCCAAGATCCCAGGGCAGCGCCCACCGGGGAACTGTTTTTT. This encodes CASSQDPRAAPTGELFF. Filled out from reference TRBV14 and TRBJ2-2, the complete variable domain reads EAGVTQFPSHSVIEKGQTVTLRCDPISGHDNLYWYRRVMGKEIKFLLHFVKESKQDESGMPNNRFLAERTGGTYSTLKVQPAELEDSGVYFCASSQDPRAAPTGELFFGEGSRLTVL.

The chain has TRBV7-2 and TRBJ1-2; D unresolved. This CDR3 contains 16 residues. The germline V gene has CDR1 SGHTA and CDR2 FQGNSA. V lost 3 bases to trimming and J lost 3 bases, with 17 bases between them. This CDR3 reads CASSLVITRHYYGYTF. Written as DNA, the CDR3 is TGTGCCAGCAGCTTGGTGATCACCCGGCACTACTATGGCTACACCTTC.

The chain combines TRBV6-5 with TRBJ2-7, with D uncertain. Germline V gene lookup returns CDR1 MNHEY and CDR2 SVGAGI. This CDR3 is built from 15 residues. The V and J ends lost 5 bases and 3 bases respectively, with 17 bases between them. CDR3 region: CASSPRDGLRYEQYF. The CDR3 DNA is TGTGCCAGCAGTCCCCGTGACGGATTGCGCTACGAGCAGTACTTC.

J is TRBJ2-7 and V is TRBV15; 12 bases are shared with TRBD2. Germline loops: CDR1 LNHNV, CDR2 YYDKDF (reference sequence). Trimming at V came to 3 bases and at J to 3 bases, leaving 6 bases not matched to a gene. The CDR3 runs to 16 residues. DNA for the CDR3: TGTGCCACCAGCAGGGCCTCGACTAGCGGGGGCTACGAGCAGTACTTC. It codes for CATSRASTSGGYEQYF.

This chain uses TRBV11-1 with TRBJ1-5; 7 bases map to TRBD1. V was pared by 5 bases and J by 6 bases, with 4 bases of the junction left unmatched. This CDR3 contains 13 residues. Germline V CDR1 and CDR2: SGHAT, FQDESV (reference sequence). In nucleotides, the CDR3 is TGTGCCAGCAGCCAGAACAGGGGTCAGCCCCAGCATTTT. Amino acids: CASSQNRGQPQHF.

V is TRBV11-3 and J is TRBJ2-7, with D possibly being TRBD1 (5 bases). Germline V gene data show CDR1 as SGHNT and CDR2 as YENEEA. Trimming left V 0 bases short and J 1 base short, with 7 bases between. The CDR3 runs 14 residues. CDR3 in amino acids: CASSLETGSYEQYF. The DNA for the CDR3 is TGTGCCAGCAGCTTAGAAACAGGTTCCTACGAGCAGTACTTC.

The rearrangement links TRBV28 to TRBJ1-6, with 8 bases identical to TRBD1. Germline CDR1 is MDHEN and CDR2 is SYDVKM. The CDR3 sequence is 14 residues long. J lost 8 bases, V lost 5 bases, and 5 bases had no gene match. The CDR3 DNA follows: TGTGCCAGCAGTATGGGGACAGGAGATTCACCCCTCCACTTT. This encodes CASSMGTGDSPLHF.

This clone appeared once. V gene TRBV6-6 combines with J gene TRBJ1-2, with 10 bases lining up with TRBD1. The CDR3 is made up of 15 amino acids. V lost 1 base to trimming and J lost 8 bases; unmatched junction nucleotides: 7. Germline V CDR1 and CDR2: MNHNY, SVGAGI (reference sequence). CDR3 sequence (DNA): TGTGCCAGCAGTTACTGGGACAGGGGAGAACAGGGCTACACCTTC. As protein: CASSYWDRGEQGYTF.